This TCR beta chain appears in the sequencing data of a study of human T cells and chemical hapten exposure. Study-level information: Per-sample TCR yield variation was attributed mainly to small pooled library volume differences.

TCRdb re-called the RACE reads with MiXCR, one entry per CDR3 protein. This table holds 300,000 to 350,000 distinct CDR3 sequences, under 8% found once. Specified time point: patch test 1, 2 weeks after DPC sensitization. Treatment noted: therapeutic diphenylcyclopropenone sensitization with weekly scalp DPC. This CDR3 spans 14 amino acids. CDR1 is SNHLY, CDR2 FYNNEI, per germline. Losses at the gene ends were 4 bases for V and 5 bases for J; bases not matched to a gene: 7. The genes are TRBV2 and TRBJ2-7; 8 nucleotides match TRBD1. Specimen: whole blood, collected in connection with sensitization to the hapten diphenylcyclopropenone (DPC). The sequence was obtained from a woman aged 18-30 years with alopecia areata. Some clones in this sample may be carry-over from other donors' samples. The CDR3 sequence: CASSGTGFRDEQYF. CDR3 nucleotide sequence: TGTGCCAGCAGTGGGACAGGGTTCCGTGACGAGCAGTACTTC.